The 29 T cell receptor beta chains below come from one sample, sequenced in a study of graft-versus-host responses after intestinal transplantation (dated by TCRdb to 2020 to 2022). The meaning of the sample's time point label: cells obtained before transplantation from donor or recipient. The antigens of these receptors remain unknown. Library preparation employed the immunoSEQ multiplex PCR assay. Held by TCRdb, this immuneACCESS table contains in-frame sequences only and omits some clones. Under half of the omission traces to an unresolved V gene where checked; the cause of the rest is unknown. This sample is represented by approximately 68,000 clones; around 87% of them were singletons. Of the sample, roughly 4% falls within the top ten clones. The sequences come from unstimulated CD8+ T cells sorted from spleen or lymph node cells, collected before transplant. The receptor source for this set is a human donor who was the organ donor for an intestinal transplant.

The chain uses TRBV11-2 and TRBJ1-6; TRBD1 agrees at 9 bases. V gave up 5 bases and J gave up 10 bases; unmatched junction bases: 6. The CDR3 has 14 amino acids. Germline assignment: CDR1 SGHAT and CDR2 FQNNGV. This CDR3 is CASSKGQGVSPLHF. CDR3 nucleotides: TGTGCCAGCAGCAAGGGACAGGGAGTCTCACCCCTCCACTTT.

The chain is built from TRBV5-1 and TRBJ1-1, with a tentative D call TRBD1 (6 bases). V gave up 4 bases and J gave up 2 bases, with 9 bases separating them. The CDR3 is 13 amino acids. Germline V gene data show CDR1 as SGHRS and CDR2 as YFSETQ. The CDR3 loop is CASSTGYNTEAFF. CDR3 sequence (DNA): TGCGCCAGCAGCACAGGGTATAACACTGAAGCTTTCTTT. The whole variable domain, filled in from reference TRBV5-1 and TRBJ1-1, reads KAGVTQTPRYLIKTRGQQVTLSCSPISGHRSVSWYQQTPGQGLQFLFEYFSETQRNKGNFPGRFSGRQFSNSRSEMNVSTLELGDSALYLCASSTGYNTEAFFGQGTRLTVV.

V usage is TRBV15 and J usage is TRBJ1-5, with D possibly matching TRBD1 (6 bases). The V end was cut by 5 bases, the J end by 0 bases, with 11 bases between. The CDR3 spans 15 residues. Germline values: CDR1 LNHNV, CDR2 YYDKDF (reference sequence). The CDR3 DNA sequence: TGTGCCACCAGCCAGGACAGATATAGCAATCAGCCCCAGCATTTT. Protein product: CATSQDRYSNQPQHF.

V usage is TRBV5-4 and J usage is TRBJ1-4; possibly TRBD1 for D (6 bases). The CDR3 totals 16 residues. V lost 4 bases, J lost 8 bases, and 21 bases lay in between. The germline V gene has CDR1 SGHNT and CDR2 YYREEE (reference sequence). The CDR3 DNA reads TGTGCCAGCAGCACAAATCCGGGACAAACGCAGGAAAAACTGTTTTTT. This encodes CASSTNPGQTQEKLFF. Full variable domain (remainder filled in from reference TRBV5-4 and TRBJ1-4): ETGVTQSPTHLIKTRGQQVTLRCSSQSGHNTVSWYQQALGQGPQFIFQYYREEENGRGNFPPRFSGLQFPNYSSELNVNALELDDSALYLCASSTNPGQTQEKLFFGSGTQLSVL.

The chain links TRBV19 to TRBJ1-2, with a possible D match to TRBD1 (6 bases). Germline V gene data show CDR1 as LNHDA and CDR2 as SQIVND (reference sequence). This CDR3 is 11 amino acids long. Trimming shortened V by 9 bases and J by 5 bases, and 10 bases separated the two germline ends. CDR3 DNA: TGTGCCAGCACAGGGATATATGGCTACACCTTC. It yields the protein CASTGIYGYTF.

The chain employs TRBV5-3 and TRBJ2-7, with D perhaps matching TRBD2 (6 bases). TRBV5-3 is annotated as an ORF whose role is uncertain. With 0 bases removed from V and 1 base from J, the gap between germline ends came to 8 bases. This CDR3 region has 14 residues. The CDR3 loop reads CARSLGDSSYEQYV. Written as DNA, the CDR3 is TGTGCCAGAAGCTTGGGGGACTCTTCCTACGAGCAGTACGTC.

The chain carries TRBV11-2 and TRBJ1-1; 7 bases match TRBD1. Trimming cost V 6 bases and J 0 bases; bases outside gene matches: 7. CDR1 and CDR2 (germline): SGHAT, FQNNGV. CDR3 length: 15 residues. In nucleotides, the CDR3 is TGTGCCAGCAGTGTTAGGGACAGACTGAACACTGAAGCTTTCTTT. Its protein is CASSVRDRLNTEAFF.

This clone was seen only a few times. The chain joins TRBV4-1 to TRBJ1-3; TRBD1 is a possible D gene (6 bases). Between the trimmed V and J ends, which lost 2 bases and 0 bases, there was a span of 8 bases. CDR1 is MGHRA and CDR2 is YSYEKL in the germline V gene. The CDR3 sequence is 15 residues long. In DNA, the CDR3 is TGCGCCAGCAGCCAAAAACAGGGCTCTGGAAACACCATATATTTT. It is translated as CASSQKQGSGNTIYF.

A remark on this clone: One junction end does not reproduce the germline sequence, and a read error may be involved. The rearrangement uses TRBV7-7 and TRBJ2-3, with 9 bases that match TRBD2. CDR1 is SSHAT and CDR2 is FNYEAQ in the germline V gene (reference sequence). The CDR3 totals 16 residues. CDR3 residues: CASSSGSGGPTDTQYF. The CDR3 coding sequence is TGTGCTAGCAGCTCAGGGAGCGGGGGGCCCACAGATACGCAGTATTTT.

The CDR3 DNA follows: TGTGCCAGCAGCTTGGGAGGTCCTACCTCTACCTACGAGCAGTACGTC. It translates to CASSLGGPTSTYEQYV. The J gene is TRBJ2-7, the V gene TRBV5-5; D is unresolved. The V gene's germline CDR1 is SGHKS and CDR2 YYEKEE (reference sequence). This CDR3 spans 16 amino acids. Trimming removed 0 bases from V and 2 bases from J, with 15 bases in between.

The rearrangement links TRBV5-5 to TRBJ1-2, with D hard to call. The V gene lost 1 base and the J gene lost 4 bases, with 11 bases spanning the gap. The CDR3 runs to 14 residues. The germline gives CDR1 SGHKS, CDR2 YYEKEE (reference sequence). CDR3 DNA: TGTGCCAGCAGCTTGCTCGGGTTTCGCTATGGCTACACCTTC. This translates into CASSLLGFRYGYTF. Full variable domain (outside the CDR3, taken from reference TRBV5-5 and TRBJ1-2): DAGVTQSPTHLIKTRGQQVTLRCSPISGHKSVSWYQQVLGQGPQFIFQYYEKEERGRGNFPDRFSARQFPNYSSELNVNALLLGDSALYLCASSLLGFRYGYTFGSGTRLTVV.

The CDR3: CASSSPGGVTGELFF. DNA of the CDR3: TGCGCCAGCAGCTCCCCGGGGGGGGTCACCGGGGAGCTGTTTTTT. J is TRBJ2-2 and V is TRBV5-1, with TRBD2 matching over 8 bases. The CDR3 covers 15 residues. V trimming: 3 bases; J trimming: 4 bases; junction bases outside the gene matches: 5. Per germline, CDR1 SGHRS and CDR2 YFSETQ. Filled out from reference TRBV5-1 and TRBJ2-2, the complete variable domain reads KAGVTQTPRYLIKTRGQQVTLSCSPISGHRSVSWYQQTPGQGLQFLFEYFSETQRNKGNFPGRFSGRQFSNSRSEMNVSTLELGDSALYLCASSSPGGVTGELFFGEGSRLTVL.

This sequence joins TRBV6-5 and TRBJ2-5; 9 nucleotides match TRBD2. This CDR3 has 15 residues. Germline values: CDR1 MNHEY, CDR2 SVGAGI. V dropped 4 bases and J dropped 4; count of bases not matched to a gene: 7. The CDR3, as DNA: TGTGCCAGCAGTTTCGGGACTAGCATGGGAGAGACCCAGTACTTC. It is translated as CASSFGTSMGETQYF.

The chain combines TRBV6-1 with TRBJ2-1; a possible D gene is TRBD2 (6 bases). This CDR3 spans 13 amino acids. Germline lookup yields CDR1 MNHNS and CDR2 SASEGT. Between the trimmed V and J ends, which lost 6 bases and 7 bases, there was a span of 13 bases. CDR3 in DNA: TGTGCCAGCAGCGAGGGGAGGTTTAATGAGCAGTTCTTC. Translating it yields CASSEGRFNEQFF.

The rearrangement links TRBV2 to TRBJ2-1; tentative D call: TRBD2 (5 bases). The CDR3 is 16 amino acids. V lost 4 bases and J lost 0, with 13 bases in between. Germline V CDR1 and CDR2: SNHLY, FYNNEI. The CDR3 protein is CASSVPGSSSYNEQFF. The CDR3 DNA follows: TGTGCCAGCAGTGTACCGGGAAGCAGCTCCTACAATGAGCAGTTCTTC.

This clone turned up a few times. V gene TRBV6-1 combines with J gene TRBJ2-1; 13 nucleotides agree with TRBD2. Germline V CDR1 and CDR2: MNHNS, SASEGT. With V trimmed by 6 bases and J by 5 bases, 4 bases remained unmatched. This CDR3 region has 15 residues. The CDR3 reads CASRATSGGNNEQFF. CDR3 nucleotide sequence: TGTGCCAGCAGGGCGACTAGCGGGGGGAACAATGAGCAGTTCTTC.

The chain joins TRBV5-1 to TRBJ1-1; D is unresolved. Trimming stripped 2 bases from V and 8 bases from J, with 19 bases between. The CDR3 has 15 residues. In germline, CDR1 is SGHRS, CDR2 YFSETQ. The CDR3 protein is CASSFSPPRPGEAFF. The CDR3, as DNA: TGCGCCAGCAGCTTTTCCCCCCCCAGGCCAGGCGAAGCTTTCTTT. Complete variable domain (other parts from reference TRBV5-1 and TRBJ1-1): KAGVTQTPRYLIKTRGQQVTLSCSPISGHRSVSWYQQTPGQGLQFLFEYFSETQRNKGNFPGRFSGRQFSNSRSEMNVSTLELGDSALYLCASSFSPPRPGEAFFGQGTRLTVV.

The V and J genes are TRBV6-5 and TRBJ2-4; 7 nucleotides line up with TRBD1. With V trimmed by 5 bases and J by 5 bases, 6 bases remained unmatched. The CDR3 contains 14 residues. From germline, CDR1 is MNHEY and CDR2 SVGAGI. The CDR3, as DNA: TGTGCCAGCAGTCCCGGGACAGCTGAAAACATTCAGTACTTC. Translating it yields CASSPGTAENIQYF.

Only one count was recorded for this clone. The V and J genes are TRBV6-1 and TRBJ2-1; 10 bases are shared with TRBD1. The length of the CDR3 is 15 residues. Germline V gives CDR1 MNHNS, CDR2 SASEGT. The V segment lost 6 bases and the J segment 7 bases; nucleotides outside the gene matches: 9. CDR3 sequence reads: CASRRQGARENEQFF. The CDR3 coding sequence is TGTGCCAGCAGAAGACAGGGGGCGCGGGAAAATGAGCAGTTCTTC.

This clone was detected only once. This rearrangement joins TRBV11-2 to TRBJ2-2; 10 bases align to TRBD2. Germline trimming cut 2 bases from V and 4 bases from J; bases unmatched to any gene: 1. Per germline, CDR1 SGHAT and CDR2 FQNNGV. This CDR3 region has 15 residues. CDR3 amino acids: CASSLRTSGTGELFF. The CDR3 region has the DNA TGTGCCAGCAGCTTACGGACTAGCGGCACCGGGGAGCTGTTTTTT.

The chain is built from TRBV19 and TRBJ2-2; 8 nucleotides line up with TRBD2. Looked up from germline, CDR1 is LNHDA and CDR2 is SQIVND (reference sequence). The CDR3 is 18 residues long. The J segment lost 1 base and the V segment lost 7 bases, leaving 14 bases of the junction unmatched. The CDR3 region has the DNA TGTGCCAGTACCACCCACGTCTGGACTAGCCGGAACACCGGGGAGCTGTTTTTT. Translation gives CASTTHVWTSRNTGELFF.

This chain uses TRBV19 with TRBJ2-3; 11 nucleotides align to TRBD2. CDR3 length: 16 residues. CDR1 is LNHDA and CDR2 is SQIVND in the germline V gene (reference sequence). Trimming at V came to 7 bases and at J to 5 bases, leaving 11 bases not matched to a gene. CDR3 in DNA: TGTGCCAGTAAGGGCACTAGCGGGGGATGGGGAGATACGCAGTATTTT. Protein sequence: CASKGTSGGWGDTQYF.

The sample holds one count of this clone. This chain joins TRBV28 and TRBJ2-1; possibly TRBD1 for D (5 bases). The CDR3 has 16 residues. CDR1 is MDHEN and CDR2 is SYDVKM in the germline V gene. Trimming pared 2 bases from V and 4 bases from J, leaving 15 bases between. The CDR3 sequence is CASSLDLDTGYNEQFF. CDR3 coding DNA: TGTGCCAGCAGTTTAGATTTGGACACGGGTTACAATGAGCAGTTCTTC.

This chain connects TRBV9 to TRBJ1-1; D call uncertain. CDR3 size: 12 residues. Per the germline V gene, CDR1 is SGDLS and CDR2 is YYNGEE. Trimming pared 3 bases from V and 2 bases from J, leaving 5 bases between. DNA for the CDR3: TGTGCCAGCAGCGGAGCAAACACTGAAGCTTTCTTT. This gives the protein CASSGANTEAFF.

This clone showed up just once. CDR3 amino acids: CATSRVPSPGTGRDSNQPQHF. DNA of the CDR3: TGTGCCACCAGCAGAGTCCCCTCCCCCGGGACAGGTCGAGATAGCAATCAGCCCCAGCATTTT. The gene calls are TRBV15 and TRBJ1-5; 8 bases align to TRBD1. V shed 1 base, J shed 0 bases, and the junction held 17 bases outside the gene matches. The CDR3 contains 21 residues. Germline V gene data show CDR1 as LNHNV and CDR2 as YYDKDF (reference sequence).

This CDR3 reads CASSLYPLAGGEAGANVLTF. Here the CDR3 DNA reads TGTGCCAGCAGTTTATACCCCCTAGCGGGGGGGGAGGCTGGGGCCAACGTCCTGACTTTC. The gene calls are TRBV27 and TRBJ2-6, with 12 bases aligning to TRBD2. The CDR3 length is 20 residues. Germline V lookup: CDR1 MNHEY, CDR2 SMNVEV (reference sequence). V lost 1 base, J lost 2 bases, and 9 bases stayed unmatched.

The chain uses TRBV27 and TRBJ1-2; weak D call: TRBD1 (5 bases). The length of the CDR3 is 16 residues. The germline V gene has CDR1 MNHEY and CDR2 SMNVEV (reference sequence). V lost 3 bases to trimming and J lost 4 bases, with 18 bases between them. CDR3 amino acids: CASSLPDRQKLYGYTF. The CDR3 nucleotides read TGTGCCAGCAGTTTGCCAGACCGACAGAAACTCTATGGCTACACCTTC.

The CDR3: CATDEGLAIHEQFF. In DNA form, the CDR3 reads TGTGCCACTGACGAGGGACTAGCTATCCATGAGCAGTTCTTC. The rearrangement uses TRBV25-1 and TRBJ2-1; 9 nucleotides match TRBD2. This CDR3 has 14 residues. V trimming: 10 bases; J trimming: 8 bases; junction bases outside the gene matches: 12. The V gene's germline CDR1 is MGHDK and CDR2 SYGVNS.

This clone was found once. V is TRBV27 and J is TRBJ1-2; TRBD1 matches 10 bases. Germline V CDR1 and CDR2: MNHEY, SMNVEV (reference sequence). This CDR3 contains 15 residues. V dropped 3 bases and J dropped 6; count of bases not matched to a gene: 7. The CDR3 nucleotides read TGTGCCAGCAGTTTTGGGACAGGGGAGGGACATGGCTACACCTTC. The encoded protein is CASSFGTGEGHGYTF.